These T cell receptor beta chains were read from a single sample in a study of CD8 T cells in ankylosing spondylitis. TCRdb analysed the 5' RACE reads with MiXCR anew, one entry per CDR3 protein. The data hold 670,000 or so distinct CDR3 sequences, with 15% to 20% observed a single time. The sample was blood, either unsorted or a sorted T cell fraction (not recorded which). Receptor source: a male donor with ankylosing spondylitis. Both conserved end residues are part of each CDR3. Each record gives: V gene, CDR3 length, J gene, clone size, D gene, CDR3 DNA, CDR3 protein. D genes are given only for firm matches. Size tells how often a clone was seen (once, few, many) or the class of an expanded clone, and some rows leave it out.

>TRBV4-2|12|TRBJ1-5|few|.
TGTGCCAGCAGCCAAGATGAGCAGCCCCAGCATTTT
CASSQDEQPQHF
>TRBV20-1|16|TRBJ2-6|few|.
TGCAGTGCTAGAGATGCTGGGCACTCTGGGGCCAACGTCCTGACTTTC
CSARDAGHSGANVLTF
>TRBV4-1|16|TRBJ2-3|.|.
TGCGCCAGCAGCCAAGAAGGGGGACTATACACAGATACGCAGTATTTT
CASSQEGGLYTDTQYF
>TRBV28|13|TRBJ1-2|.|.
TGTGCCAGCAGAGTTCAGGGCCGTGGGGGCTACACCTTC
CASRVQGRGGYTF
>TRBV9|13|TRBJ1-2|.|.
TGTGCCAGCAGCGTAGGGACAGATGGCGGCTACACCTTC
CASSVGTDGGYTF
>TRBV10-3|16|TRBJ1-3|few|.
TGTGCCATCAGTGAGTGGCGTGCAAGCTCTGGAAACACCATATATTTT
CAISEWRASSGNTIYF
>TRBV29-1|14|TRBJ2-1|many|.
TGCAGCGTGAGGGGCCTCCAAGCTATGGATGAGCAGTTCTTC
CSVRGLQAMDEQFF
>TRBV5-1|15|TRBJ2-2|few|.
TGCGCCAGCAGCTTGGAATTCAGGAACACCGGGGAGCTGTTTTTT
CASSLEFRNTGELFF
>TRBV7-8|12|TRBJ2-5|.|.
TGTGCCAGCAGCTTAGCGGGACAGACCCAGTACTTC
CASSLAGQTQYF
>TRBV12-3/TRBV12-4|15|TRBJ2-4|.|TRBD1
TGTGCCAGCAGTCCCACAGGGGGAACCAAAAACATTCAGTACTTC
CASSPTGGTKNIQYF
>TRBV7-9|14|TRBJ1-1|.|.
TGTGCCAGCAGACGCAGGGATATAGGCACTGAAGCTTTCTTT
CASRRRDIGTEAFF
>TRBV2|12|TRBJ1-3|few|.
TGTGCCAGCACCAACCAAGGAAACACCATATATTTT
CASTNQGNTIYF
>TRBV3-1|16|TRBJ2-3|.|TRBD2
TGTGCCAGCAGCCAAGATTGGGCGGGAGCGGCAGATACGCAGTATTTT
CASSQDWAGAADTQYF
>TRBV20-1|15|TRBJ1-2|many|TRBD1
TGCAGTGCTAGAGGGACAGGGGGTTCCCTAAATGGCTACACCTTC
CSARGTGGSLNGYTF
>TRBV5-1|15|TRBJ2-2|few|.
TGCGCCAGCGGGGGGATAACAGCGAACACCGGGGAGCTGTTTTTT
CASGGITANTGELFF
>TRBV20-1|16|TRBJ2-2|few|.
TGCAGTGCTAGAGATCACCTAGCCCCGGGGACCGGGGAGCTGTTTTTT
CSARDHLAPGTGELFF
>TRBV12-3/TRBV12-4|13|TRBJ2-1|few|.
TGTGCCAGCAGTTTAGAAGCATCCAATGAGCAGTTCTTC
CASSLEASNEQFF
>TRBV29-1|12|TRBJ2-7|few|TRBD2
TGCAGCGTTCGGGAGGGATCCTACGAGCAGTACTTC
CSVREGSYEQYF
>TRBV27|17|TRBJ2-2|.|TRBD2
TGTGCCAGCAGTTTATTTAGCGGGGGGCCGAACACCGGGGAGCTGTTTTTT
CASSLFSGGPNTGELFF
>TRBV2|14|TRBJ2-7|.|.
TGTGCCAGCAGTGTCCAGGCCTTCTCCTACGAGCAGTACTTC
CASSVQAFSYEQYF
>TRBV20-1|17|TRBJ1-4|.|.
TGCAGTGCTAGAGCCCTCGGACTCAGAGGGCCCCATGAAAAACTGTTTTTT
CSARALGLRGPHEKLFF
>TRBV2|15|TRBJ2-2|few|TRBD2
TGTGCCAGCAACCTAGCGGGAGAGAGGACCGGGGAGCTGTTTTTT
CASNLAGERTGELFF
>TRBV5-1|15|TRBJ2-2|once|.
TGCGCCAGCAGCTTGACGGCAGCTAACACCGGGGAGCTGTTTTTT
CASSLTAANTGELFF
>TRBV2|15|TRBJ2-3|.|TRBD1
TGTGCCAGCTATCCCGGGACAGGGGGCTTCGACATGCAGTATTTT
CASYPGTGGFDMQYF
>TRBV5-1|15|TRBJ2-2|.|.
TGCGCCAGCCGCTTGAACACAGGGAGGACCGGGGAGCTGTTTTTT
CASRLNTGRTGELFF
>TRBV4-1|19|TRBJ1-3|.|.
TGCGCCAGCAGCCCCCGGACAGTCTCTCTTTATTCCTCTGGAAACACCATATATTTT
CASSPRTVSLYSSGNTIYF
>TRBV20-1|10|TRBJ1-2|.|.
TGCAGTGCAATAAACTATGGCTACACCTTC
CSAINYGYTF
>TRBV11-2|17|TRBJ2-1|.|TRBD2
TGTGCCAGCAGCTTAGATGGGACTAGCGGGAGGACGAATGAGCAGTTCTTC
CASSLDGTSGRTNEQFF
>TRBV27|14|TRBJ2-1|few|TRBD1
TGTGCCAGCAGTTTACACCGGGACAGAAATGAGCAGTTCTTC
CASSLHRDRNEQFF
>TRBV10-2|13|TRBJ1-1|once|.
TGCGCCAGCATAGGAGGCTTGAACACTGAAGCTTTCTTT
CASIGGLNTEAFF
>TRBV7-7|15|TRBJ2-2|.|.
TGTGCCAGCAGCGCCAGCGGCACACCGGCCGGGGAGCTGTTTTTT
CASSASGTPAGELFF
>TRBV15|15|TRBJ2-7|.|TRBD2
TGTGCCACCAGCAGAGGAACGAGCGGGAGGGCCGAGCAGTACTTC
CATSRGTSGRAEQYF
>TRBV9|16|TRBJ2-2|.|.
TGTGCCAGCAGCGTAGGTGCGGGACGGGACACCGGGGAGCTGTTTTTT
CASSVGAGRDTGELFF
>TRBV12-3/TRBV12-4|11|TRBJ1-1|few|.
TGTGCCACCCTTCGCGGGTCTGAAGCTTTCTTT
CATLRGSEAFF
>TRBV5-1|18|TRBJ2-2|.|TRBD2
TGCGCCAGCAGCCGATTAGCGGCAAGCGGGGGGCCCACCGGGGAGCTGTTTTTT
CASSRLAASGGPTGELFF
>TRBV6-2/TRBV6-3|18|TRBJ1-1|few|TRBD1
TGTGCCAGCAGTTACAGACAGGGGGACTTATTCATGAACACTGAAGCTTTCTTT
CASSYRQGDLFMNTEAFF
>TRBV7-2|16|TRBJ2-2|.|TRBD1
TGTGCCAGCAGCTTAGTGCACAGGGGGAACACCGGGGAGCTGTTTTTT
CASSLVHRGNTGELFF
>TRBV15|17|TRBJ2-4|.|.
TGTGCCACCAGCAGAGATCGAGGGGTTTGGGCCAAAAACATTCAGTACTTC
CATSRDRGVWAKNIQYF
>TRBV12-3/TRBV12-4|15|TRBJ1-3|.|.
TGTGCCAGCACCAAAGGGGTGATCTCTGGAAACACCATATATTTT
CASTKGVISGNTIYF
>TRBV29-1|14|TRBJ2-5|few|.
TGCAGCGTTGAAAGGGCGACAGTTCAAGAGACCCAGTACTTC
CSVERATVQETQYF
>TRBV3-1|14|TRBJ2-1|many|.
TGTGCCAGCAGCCAAGCGGGGGTCTACAATGAGCAGTTCTTC
CASSQAGVYNEQFF
>TRBV9|13|TRBJ2-2|.|.
TGTGCCAGCAGCGCCCGCGGATCCGGGGAGCTGTTTTTT
CASSARGSGELFF
>TRBV12-3/TRBV12-4|15|TRBJ2-1|few|TRBD2
TGTGCCAGCCGGGGGGGCTCGTCGGCTTACAATGAGCAGTTCTTC
CASRGGSSAYNEQFF
>TRBV5-1|14|TRBJ2-7|few|.
TGCGCCAGCAGCCCTGGGTCGCTTTTATACGAGCAGTACTTC
CASSPGSLLYEQYF
>TRBV7-9|14|TRBJ1-1|.|.
TGTGCCAGCAGCTTCCAGAGGGAGGACACTGAAGCTTTCTTT
CASSFQREDTEAFF